Listed below are T cell receptor beta chains from one sample, sequenced in a study of blood T cell repertoires in COVID-19. TCRdb keeps only in-frame clones here, not all; method: immunoSEQ multiplex PCR. The repertoire holds around 50,000 clones, with 82% as singletons. The specimen was peripheral blood. The receptor source for this set is a woman in her sixties or seventies with acute or convalescent COVID-19. CDR3s include the opening cysteine and the closing phenylalanine or tryptophan. D genes are given only for firm matches. Expanded clones get a size class; other rows say once, few or many, or leave the size out.

size	V	J	D	DNA	CDR3
.	TRBV7-2	TRBJ2-1	TRBD2	TGTGCCAGCAGCTTAGTCGGGGGGGCCAGAAATGAGCAGTTCTTC	CASSLVGGARNEQFF
.	TRBV5-1	TRBJ1-2	TRBD1	TGCGCCAGCAGCTCAGGGGGTACATATGGCTACACCTTC	CASSSGGTYGYTF
.	TRBV7-6	TRBJ1-3	.	TGTGCCAGCAGCTCGGGGGACGTGAGCTCTGGAAACACCATATATTTT	CASSSGDVSSGNTIYF
.	TRBV7-2	TRBJ1-2	.	TGTGCCAGCAGCTTACCCGTTATTGTCTATGGCTACACCTTC	CASSLPVIVYGYTF
.	TRBV29-1	TRBJ1-1	TRBD1	TGCAGCGCTTCCCGGGACAGCACTGAAGCTTTCTTT	CSASRDSTEAFF
.	TRBV27	TRBJ1-6	.	TGTGCCAGCAGTAATTACGGGGTCGGGAATTCACCCCTCCACTTT	CASSNYGVGNSPLHF
.	TRBV7-8	TRBJ1-4	.	TGTGCCAGCAGTGAGGGGCGGGGTGAAAAACTGTTTTTT	CASSEGRGEKLFF
few	TRBV19	TRBJ2-2	.	TGTGCCAGTAGTATAGGGCCAGAAACCGGGGAGCTGTTTTTT	CASSIGPETGELFF
.	TRBV19	TRBJ1-5	TRBD1	TGTGCCAGTAGTTACCTAGACAGGGTTCAGCCCCAGCATTTT	CASSYLDRVQPQHF
.	TRBV24-1	TRBJ1-4	TRBD1	TGTGCCACCAGTGATCGGGGACAGTCTAATGAAAAACTGTTTTTT	CATSDRGQSNEKLFF
.	TRBV7-9	TRBJ2-3	.	TGTGCCAGCAGCACTACCGCTTCGGGTACGCAGTATTTT	CASSTTASGTQYF
.	TRBV3-1/TRBV3-2	TRBJ2-7	.	TGTGCCAGCAGCCAGTATTCAGGGACTTACGAGCAGTACTTC	CASSQYSGTYEQYF
few	TRBV12-3/TRBV12-4	TRBJ1-2	.	TGTGCCAGCAGTTCTACAGAGGGCTACACCTTC	CASSSTEGYTF
.	TRBV7-2	TRBJ2-7	TRBD1	TGTGCCAGCAGCCATGTTAGGGGGCCCTACGAGCAGTACTTC	CASSHVRGPYEQYF
.	TRBV11-3	TRBJ2-3	.	TGTGCCAGCAGCTTAGGTACAGAATTCACAGATACGCAGTATTTT	CASSLGTEFTDTQYF
.	TRBV29-1	TRBJ1-2	.	TGCAGCGTCGGAGGGCCAAATGGCTACACCTTC	CSVGGPNGYTF
.	TRBV6-5	TRBJ1-2	.	TGTGCCACCTACCGACAGGCCACTAACTATGGCTACACCTTC	CATYRQATNYGYTF
.	TRBV5-1	TRBJ2-7	TRBD1	TGCGCCAGCAGCGCACAGGGGTATGACGAGCAGTACTTC	CASSAQGYDEQYF
.	TRBV30	TRBJ1-3	.	TGTGCCTGGAGATACAGGTCTGGAAACACCATATATTTT	CAWRYRSGNTIYF
once	TRBV11-1	TRBJ1-2	.	TGTGCCAGCAGCTTCTCAACCCGGACAGAATATGGCTACACCTTC	CASSFSTRTEYGYTF
.	TRBV12-5	TRBJ2-1	TRBD1	TGTGCTAGTGGTTCCGGGGACAGTCCCTACAATGAGCAGTTCTTC	CASGSGDSPYNEQFF
.	TRBV10-3	TRBJ2-7	.	TGTGCCATCAGTGATAGGGGAGGCGAGCAGTACTTC	CAISDRGGEQYF
.	TRBV2	TRBJ1-5	.	TGTGCCAGCAGGAAGGAGAGTCAGCCCCAGCATTTT	CASRKESQPQHF
.	TRBV9	TRBJ2-3	.	TGTGCCAGCAGCGTAGGTGGACAGAGCACAGATACGCAGTATTTT	CASSVGGQSTDTQYF
.	TRBV4-2	TRBJ1-3	.	TGTGCCAGCAGCCAAGTCGGACAAGTGGGAAACACCATATATTTT	CASSQVGQVGNTIYF
.	TRBV3-1/TRBV3-2	TRBJ1-6	.	TGTGCCAGCAGACAGGGTAATTCACCCCTCCACTTT	CASRQGNSPLHF
.	TRBV7-2	TRBJ2-1	TRBD2	TGTGCCAGCAGCCCCTTACTAGCGGGGGGTCGCAATGAGCAGTTCTTC	CASSPLLAGGRNEQFF
.	TRBV19	TRBJ1-3	TRBD1	TGTGCCAGTACAAACAGGGGGCTTTCTGGAAACACCATATATTTT	CASTNRGLSGNTIYF
.	TRBV7-3	TRBJ2-7	TRBD2	TGTGCCAGCAGCTCAATAGCGGGCGAGCAGTACTTC	CASSSIAGEQYF